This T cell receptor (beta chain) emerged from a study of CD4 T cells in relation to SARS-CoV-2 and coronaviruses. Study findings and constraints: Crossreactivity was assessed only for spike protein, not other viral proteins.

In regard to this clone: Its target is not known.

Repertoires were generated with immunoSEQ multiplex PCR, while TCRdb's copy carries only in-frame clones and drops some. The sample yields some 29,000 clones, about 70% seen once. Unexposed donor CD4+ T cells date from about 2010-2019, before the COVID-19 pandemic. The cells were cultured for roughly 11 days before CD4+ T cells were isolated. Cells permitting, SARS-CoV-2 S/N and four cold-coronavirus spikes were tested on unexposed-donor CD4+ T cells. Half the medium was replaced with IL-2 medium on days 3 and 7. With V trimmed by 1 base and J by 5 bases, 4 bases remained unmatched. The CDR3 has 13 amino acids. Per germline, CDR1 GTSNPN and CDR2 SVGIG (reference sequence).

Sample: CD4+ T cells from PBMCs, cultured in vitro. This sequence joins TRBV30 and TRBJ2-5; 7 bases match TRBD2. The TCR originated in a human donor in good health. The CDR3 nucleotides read TGTGCCTGGAGTGGACTAGCTTTTGAGACCCAGTACTTC. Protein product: CAWSGLAFETQYF.